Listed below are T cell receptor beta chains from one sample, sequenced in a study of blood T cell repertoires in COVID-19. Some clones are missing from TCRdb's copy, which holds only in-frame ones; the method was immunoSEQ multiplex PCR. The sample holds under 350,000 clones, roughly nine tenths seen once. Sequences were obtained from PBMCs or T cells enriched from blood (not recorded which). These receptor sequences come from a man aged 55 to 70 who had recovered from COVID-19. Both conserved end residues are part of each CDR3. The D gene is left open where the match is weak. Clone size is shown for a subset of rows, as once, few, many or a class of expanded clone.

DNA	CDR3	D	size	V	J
TGTGCCAGCAGCCAAGATCGAGCGGCCGGAGAGACCCAGTACTTC	CASSQDRAAGETQYF	-	-	TRBV4-2	TRBJ2-5
TGCGCCAGCAGCTTCCTTCCGTCGACAGGGGTAAAGCAGTTCTTC	CASSFLPSTGVKQFF	TRBD1	-	TRBV5-1	TRBJ2-1
TGTGCCAGCAGAGGCCTAGCGATCTACGAGCAGTACTTC	CASRGLAIYEQYF	-	-	TRBV2	TRBJ2-7
TGCGCCAGCAGCCACCCGACAAGGACAGGGAAACACACTGAAGCTTTCTTT	CASSHPTRTGKHTEAFF	TRBD1	-	TRBV4-1	TRBJ1-1
TGCGCCAGCAGCCAAGATGGTCCGGGGACTAGCGGGGGTGCGCAGTATTTT	CASSQDGPGTSGGAQYF	TRBD2	-	TRBV4-1	TRBJ2-3
TGTGCCAGCAGCTCCCAGGGTTTCAGCGACGAGCAGTACTTC	CASSSQGFSDEQYF	-	-	TRBV11-1	TRBJ2-7
TGCGCCAGCAGCCAAGAGGGCGGCAGGGGTACTGAAGCTTTCTTT	CASSQEGGRGTEAFF	-	-	TRBV4-1	TRBJ1-1
TGTGCCAGCAGTTACCGAGGACAGGGGCAGACTGAAGCTTTCTTT	CASSYRGQGQTEAFF	TRBD1	-	TRBV6-6	TRBJ1-1
TGTGCCAGCAGCCAAAGGTCCCAGGGGGATACGCAGTATTTT	CASSQRSQGDTQYF	-	-	TRBV7-9	TRBJ2-3
TGCAGCGTCGGGACAGACTACAATGAGCAGTTCTTC	CSVGTDYNEQFF	TRBD1	-	TRBV29-1	TRBJ2-1
TGTGCCAGCAGCTCCGCGGGTAGCCGAACCTACAATGAGCAGTTCTTC	CASSSAGSRTYNEQFF	-	-	TRBV7-2	TRBJ2-1
TGTGCCAGCAGCTTGGGCGGGTACAATGAGCAGTTCTTC	CASSLGGYNEQFF	-	once	TRBV5-5	TRBJ2-1
TGTGCCAGTAGTATAGGGGGGCGAGGGGAAAAACTGTTTTTT	CASSIGGRGEKLFF	-	-	TRBV19	TRBJ1-4
TGTGCCAGCTCACCCGGACTCTCCTACGAGCAGTACTTC	CASSPGLSYEQYF	-	few	TRBV18	TRBJ2-7
TGTGCCTGGAGTGTAAAACTGGAGGCACTCACAGATACGCAGTATTTT	CAWSVKLEALTDTQYF	-	-	TRBV30	TRBJ2-3
TGTGCCAGCAGTTTCGTGGGAAACACCATATATTTT	CASSFVGNTIYF	-	once	TRBV12-3/TRBV12-4	TRBJ1-3
TGTGCCAGTAGTTCTGACAGGAATCAGCCCCAGCATTTT	CASSSDRNQPQHF	-	few	TRBV19	TRBJ1-5
TGTGCCAGTAGTCTCAGGGATAGCAATCAGCCCCAGCATTTT	CASSLRDSNQPQHF	-	-	TRBV19	TRBJ1-5
TGTGCCAGCAGCTTAGCGAGGGAACTAGCGGGGGGGTTTGTTAGTTCCTACAATGAGCAGTTCTTC	CASSLARELAGGFVSSYNEQFF	TRBD2	once	TRBV7-6	TRBJ2-1
TGTGCCAGCAGGGGACAGGGGGCGCGAGGTGTTGGGAATGAGCAGTTCTTC	CASRGQGARGVGNEQFF	TRBD1	-	TRBV27	TRBJ2-1
TGTGCCAGCAGATCACAGGGGATATATGGCTACACCTTC	CASRSQGIYGYTF	TRBD1	-	TRBV13	TRBJ1-2
TGTGCCACCAGTGATAGCCGGACAGGGCGAGTTACGCAGTATTTT	CATSDSRTGRVTQYF	TRBD1	once	TRBV24-1	TRBJ2-3
TGTGCCAGCAGCCAAGGGACAGGGGGCAGCGATGAGCAGTTCTTC	CASSQGTGGSDEQFF	TRBD1	once	TRBV4-2	TRBJ2-1
TGTGCCAGCAGCCCCGGCGGCGGAGACACTGAAGCTTTCTTT	CASSPGGGDTEAFF	-	-	TRBV7-9	TRBJ1-1
TGTGCCAGCAGCACCCCGGGGGCGGGGGGGCTTCAGTACTTC	CASSTPGAGGLQYF	TRBD2	-	TRBV11-2	TRBJ2-4
TGTGCCAGCAGCCAAGAGACTAGCGGGTGGGAGCATGAGCAGTTCTTC	CASSQETSGWEHEQFF	TRBD2	-	TRBV3-1/TRBV3-2	TRBJ2-1
TGTGCCAGTGGAGCCACACGGAATGGCTACACCTTC	CASGATRNGYTF	-	-	TRBV2	TRBJ1-2
TGTGCCAGTAGTATTGAGAGAAATAGCAATCAGCCCCAGCATTTT	CASSIERNSNQPQHF	-	-	TRBV19	TRBJ1-5
TGCAGTGCTAGTCAGCGGGCGCTTAACTATGGCTACACCTTC	CSASQRALNYGYTF	-	-	TRBV20-1	TRBJ1-2
TGTGCCAGTAGTATCCAGGGGACGTTAGTTAAGAAACTGTTTTTT	CASSIQGTLVKKLFF	-	-	TRBV19	TRBJ1-4
TGCGCCAGCAGCTTTAATAATGAAAAACTGTTTTTT	CASSFNNEKLFF	-	-	TRBV5-1	TRBJ1-4
TGCGCCAGCGGGACACCTAGCACAGATACGCAGTATTTT	CASGTPSTDTQYF	-	-	TRBV5-1	TRBJ2-3
TGTGCCAGCAGCTTTAGCGGGGGGACCTACAATGAGCAGTTCTTC	CASSFSGGTYNEQFF	TRBD2	-	TRBV5-4	TRBJ2-1
TGTGCCAGCAGCGAAGGACAGTCCTCTGGAAACACCATATATTTT	CASSEGQSSGNTIYF	-	-	TRBV9	TRBJ1-3
TGTGCCAGCAGCGTCCGGGACAGCGACAGTGAAAAACTGTTTTTT	CASSVRDSDSEKLFF	TRBD1	-	TRBV5-5	TRBJ1-4